A single sample gave rise to the 21 T cell receptor beta chains below, sequenced in a study of blood T cell repertoires in COVID-19. Repertoires were generated with immunoSEQ multiplex PCR, while TCRdb's copy carries only in-frame clones and drops some. The sample gives approximately 200,000 clones, 80% to 90% of which show up once; roughly 3.7% is in the top ten. What was sequenced was PBMCs or T cells enriched from blood (not recorded which). Receptors originate from a woman between 25 and 40 years old who had been exposed to COVID-19.

The genes are TRBV5-4 and TRBJ2-2, with D tentatively TRBD1 (6 bases). CDR3 length: 15 residues. The V gene lost 0 bases and the J gene lost 6 bases, with 12 bases spanning the gap. Germline values: CDR1 SGHNT, CDR2 YYREEE (reference sequence). CDR3 nucleotides: TGTGCCAGCAGCTTGGGAGGGGGATCGTCCGGGGAGCTGTTTTTT. The encoded protein is CASSLGGGSSGELFF.

The rearrangement uses TRBV5-1 and TRBJ2-3, with D perhaps matching TRBD2 (6 bases). Trimming removed 0 bases from V and 2 bases from J, with 10 bases in between. The CDR3 spans 15 residues. The germline V gene has CDR1 SGHRS and CDR2 YFSETQ. The CDR3 DNA reads as TGCGCCAGCAGCTTGGTCGGGAGCCCCACAGATACGCAGTATTTT. Residues: CASSLVGSPTDTQYF. Full variable domain (outside the CDR3, taken from reference TRBV5-1 and TRBJ2-3): KAGVTQTPRYLIKTRGQQVTLSCSPISGHRSVSWYQQTPGQGLQFLFEYFSETQRNKGNFPGRFSGRQFSNSRSEMNVSTLELGDSALYLCASSLVGSPTDTQYFGPGTRLTVL.

J is TRBJ1-1 and V is TRBV11-2; no reliable D call. CDR1 SGHAT and CDR2 FQNNGV come from the germline V gene. This CDR3 spans 12 amino acids. V lost 1 base and J lost 6, with 6 bases in between. CDR3 in DNA: TGTGCCAGCAGCTTAGTACAGCCTGAAGCTTTCTTT. Translated: CASSLVQPEAFF.

V and J are TRBV4-2 and TRBJ2-2, with D maybe TRBD2 (5 bases). The CDR3 has 14 amino acids. Deletions cut 1 base from V and 7 bases from J, with 10 bases between. From germline, CDR1 is LGHNA and CDR2 YNFKEQ. The CDR3 here is CASSQVSEVGELFF. The CDR3 coding sequence is TGTGCCAGCAGCCAAGTCTCGGAGGTCGGGGAGCTGTTTTTT.

The chain couples TRBV30 to TRBJ2-1, with D unresolved. The CDR3 loop spans 14 amino acids. Germline CDR1 and CDR2: GTSNPN and SVGIG (reference sequence). V was pared by 2 bases and J by 8 bases, with 16 bases between. CDR3 loop: CAWSLLSLNDEQFF. DNA for the CDR3: TGTGCCTGGAGTTTACTTAGCCTGAATGATGAGCAGTTCTTC.

The CDR3: CAWRRGNHEQYF. The DNA of the CDR3 is TGTGCCTGGAGGCGGGGAAATCACGAGCAGTACTTC. The genes are TRBV30 and TRBJ2-7; tentative D call: TRBD2 (6 bases). V dropped 3 bases and J dropped 5 bases, with 11 bases sitting between them. CDR3 size: 12 residues. Germline V gene sequence: CDR1 GTSNPN, CDR2 SVGIG (reference sequence).

The chain links TRBV2 to TRBJ2-1; 14 bases align to TRBD2. This CDR3 has 15 amino acids. CDR1 is SNHLY, CDR2 FYNNEI, per germline. The ends lost 5 bases at V and 8 bases at J; junction bases unmatched: 5. The CDR3, as DNA: TGTGCCAGCAGTAAGACTAGCGGGAGGGCCTATGAGCAGTTCTTC. It specifies CASSKTSGRAYEQFF. Variable domain in full (rest from reference TRBV2 and TRBJ2-1): EPEVTQTPSHQVTQMGQEVILRCVPISNHLYFYWYRQILGQKVEFLVSFYNNEISEKSEIFDDQFSVERPDGSNFTLKIRSTKLEDSAMYFCASSKTSGRAYEQFFGPGTRLTVL.

The chain carries TRBV3-1 (or the pseudogene TRBV3-2) and TRBJ2-2; 10 nucleotides line up with TRBD2. V was clipped by 0 bases and J by 5 bases; unmatched bases: 3. The CDR3 length is 16 residues. Germline lookup yields CDR1 LGHDT and CDR2 YNNKEL (reference sequence). CDR3 residues: CASSQDQGLATGELFF. The DNA of the CDR3 is TGTGCCAGCAGCCAAGACCAGGGACTAGCGACCGGGGAGCTGTTTTTT.

This clone has just one count. CDR3 region: CASSLDLREGTGELFF. The DNA for the CDR3 is TGTGCCAGCAGCTTAGATCTGAGGGAGGGCACCGGGGAGCTGTTTTTT. The V gene is TRBV11-2, the J gene TRBJ2-2; 7 positions match TRBD2. The CDR3 extends over 16 amino acids. V lost 0 bases to trimming and J lost 4 bases; unmatched junction nucleotides: 5. The germline gives CDR1 SGHAT, CDR2 FQNNGV.

The chain carries TRBV25-1 and TRBJ2-1; D gene ambiguous. The CDR3 is 11 residues long. Germline CDR1 is MGHDK and CDR2 is SYGVNS. V lost 10 bases, J lost 7 bases, and 11 bases lay in between. The CDR3 protein is CATVRWNEQFF. CDR3 bases: TGTGCCACCGTCAGGTGGAATGAGCAGTTCTTC.

This clone has more than one count but fewer than ten. The chain combines TRBV5-1 with TRBJ1-3, with 10 bases matching TRBD1. The CDR3 spans 17 residues. The V gene end was trimmed by 0 bases and the J gene end by 4 bases; junction bases not matched to a gene: 7. The V gene's germline CDR1 is SGHRS and CDR2 YFSETQ. CDR3 amino acids: CASSLVGGQGPGNTIYF. The DNA of the CDR3 is TGCGCCAGCAGCTTGGTCGGGGGACAGGGGCCAGGAAACACCATATATTTT. The full variable domain, its missing parts supplied by reference TRBV5-1 and TRBJ1-3, is KAGVTQTPRYLIKTRGQQVTLSCSPISGHRSVSWYQQTPGQGLQFLFEYFSETQRNKGNFPGRFSGRQFSNSRSEMNVSTLELGDSALYLCASSLVGGQGPGNTIYFGEGSWLTVV.

This chain links TRBV30 with TRBJ2-5; maybe TRBD2 (5 bases). The V end lost 3 bases, the J end lost 5 bases, and 16 bases lay between the germline ends. Germline V gene lookup returns CDR1 GTSNPN and CDR2 SVGIG (reference sequence). This CDR3 has 14 residues. Here the CDR3 reads CAWREIGLAETQYF. In DNA, the CDR3 is TGTGCCTGGAGGGAAATAGGACTCGCGGAGACCCAGTACTTC.

CDR3 residues: CASSHGGPNTDTQYF. In DNA form, the CDR3 reads TGTGCCAGCAGTCATGGCGGGCCGAACACAGATACGCAGTATTTT. V gene TRBV5-4 combines with J gene TRBJ2-3; TRBD2 might be the D (5 bases). CDR3 length: 15 amino acids. Germline assignment: CDR1 SGHNT and CDR2 YYREEE (reference sequence). With 5 bases removed from V and 2 bases from J, the gap between germline ends came to 15 bases.

The J gene is TRBJ2-6, the V gene TRBV5-1; 9 nucleotides match TRBD2. Germline V gene lookup returns CDR1 SGHRS and CDR2 YFSETQ. Germline trimming cut 4 bases from V and 12 bases from J; bases unmatched to any gene: 11. The CDR3 is 15 amino acids. Here the CDR3 reads CASSPSTSGLTVLTF. Written as DNA, the CDR3 is TGCGCCAGCAGCCCGTCGACTAGCGGTCTGACCGTCCTGACTTTC. The variable domain in full, with the rest retrieved from reference TRBV5-1 and TRBJ2-6, is KAGVTQTPRYLIKTRGQQVTLSCSPISGHRSVSWYQQTPGQGLQFLFEYFSETQRNKGNFPGRFSGRQFSNSRSEMNVSTLELGDSALYLCASSPSTSGLTVLTFGAGSRLTVL.

The chain is built from TRBV18 and TRBJ2-3; 8 bases are shared with TRBD2. Germline V CDR1 and CDR2: KGHSH, LQKENI. CDR3 length equals 16 residues. V trimming: 3 bases; J trimming: 3 bases; junction bases outside the gene matches: 8. The CDR3, as DNA: TGTGCCAGCTCACCTCGGACTAGCAAGGGGACAGATACGCAGTATTTT. Amino acids: CASSPRTSKGTDTQYF. Filled out from reference TRBV18 and TRBJ2-3, the complete variable domain reads NAGVMQNPRHLVRRRGQEARLRCSPMKGHSHVYWYRQLPEEGLKFMVYLQKENIIDESGMPKERFSAEFPKEGPSILRIQQVVRGDSAAYFCASSPRTSKGTDTQYFGPGTRLTVL.

V and J are TRBV5-4 and TRBJ2-1; TRBD2 matches 14 bases. CDR1 SGHNT and CDR2 YYREEE come from the germline V gene (reference sequence). With 4 bases clipped from V and 9 bases from J, the junction kept 6 bases outside the gene matches. This CDR3 has 15 residues. The CDR3 loop is CASSQTSGRGVEQFF. The DNA of the CDR3 is TGTGCCAGCAGCCAGACTAGCGGGAGGGGGGTTGAGCAGTTCTTC.

The chain employs TRBV11-2 and TRBJ2-3, with 11 bases fitting TRBD2. Germline values: CDR1 SGHAT, CDR2 FQNNGV. The CDR3 contains 15 residues. V lost 5 bases, J lost 3 bases, and 4 bases stayed unmatched. The CDR3 spells CASSPLAGVTDTQYF. For the CDR3, the DNA is TGTGCCAGCAGCCCACTAGCGGGAGTGACAGATACGCAGTATTTT.

J is TRBJ2-7 and V is TRBV20-1; TRBD2 matches 8 bases. Unmatched junction bases numbered 7, after V lost 3 bases and J lost 3 bases. The CDR3 runs 14 residues. The germline V gene has CDR1 DFQATT and CDR2 SNEGSKA (reference sequence). The CDR3 DNA reads as TGCAGTGCTAGTCCAGGGACTAGTTTCTACGAGCAGTACTTC. It yields the protein CSASPGTSFYEQYF.

The chain combines TRBV15 with TRBJ2-6; D might be TRBD1 (5 bases). This CDR3 region has 17 residues. Germline lookup yields CDR1 LNHNV and CDR2 YYDKDF (reference sequence). V was clipped by 0 bases and J by 4 bases, with 13 bases between them. The CDR3 reads CATSRDKGISGANVLTF. CDR3 sequence (DNA): TGTGCCACCAGCAGAGATAAGGGGATTTCCGGGGCCAACGTCCTGACTTTC.

This rearrangement joins TRBV19 to TRBJ2-1, with 7 bases identical to TRBD2. Germline loops: CDR1 LNHDA, CDR2 SQIVND (reference sequence). This CDR3 spans 16 amino acids. With V trimmed by 3 bases and J by 8 bases, 13 bases remained unmatched. CDR3 residues: CASSMVAGRTRDEQFF. CDR3 bases: TGTGCCAGTAGTATGGTGGCAGGGAGGACTAGAGATGAGCAGTTCTTC.

This clone was seen a handful of times. This sequence joins TRBV18 and TRBJ2-1, with D maybe TRBD1 (6 bases). There are 15 residues in the CDR3. V was pared by 4 bases and J by 0 bases, with 10 bases between. Germline V gene sequence: CDR1 KGHSH, CDR2 LQKENI. CDR3 region: CASSRRTVSYNEQFF. CDR3 bases: TGTGCCAGCTCACGACGGACAGTCTCCTACAATGAGCAGTTCTTC.